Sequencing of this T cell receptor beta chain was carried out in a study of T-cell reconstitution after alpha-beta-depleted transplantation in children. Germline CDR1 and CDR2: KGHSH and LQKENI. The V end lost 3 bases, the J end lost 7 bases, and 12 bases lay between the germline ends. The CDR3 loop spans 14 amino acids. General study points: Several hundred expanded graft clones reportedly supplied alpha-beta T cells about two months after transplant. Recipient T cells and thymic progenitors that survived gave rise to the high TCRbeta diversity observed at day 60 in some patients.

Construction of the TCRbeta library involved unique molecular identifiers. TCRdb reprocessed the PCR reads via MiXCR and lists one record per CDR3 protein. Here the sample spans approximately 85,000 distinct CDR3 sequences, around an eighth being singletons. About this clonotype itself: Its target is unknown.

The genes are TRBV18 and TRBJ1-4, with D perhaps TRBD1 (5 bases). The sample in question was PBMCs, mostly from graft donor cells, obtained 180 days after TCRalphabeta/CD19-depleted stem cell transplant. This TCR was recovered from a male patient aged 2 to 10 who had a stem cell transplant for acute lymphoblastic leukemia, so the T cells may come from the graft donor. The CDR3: CASSPRRGTEKLFF. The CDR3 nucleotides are TGTGCCAGCTCACCTCGCCGCGGGACTGAAAAACTGTTTTTT.